This T cell receptor (beta chain) was recorded in a study of blood T cell repertoires in COVID-19. Study as a whole: The samples span acute and convalescent COVID-19 from the United States, Italy and Spain.

The CDR3 is made up of 14 amino acids. Germline-derived CDR1 and CDR2 are LNHDA and SQIVND (reference sequence). V lost 5 bases, J lost 2 bases, and 13 bases lay in between. Profiling relied on immunoSEQ multiplex PCR, and the TCRdb table lists in-frame clones only, not all of them. The table shows some 100,000 clones, with 84% occurring only once. This clone was detected a few times. V usage is TRBV19 and J usage is TRBJ2-7; TRBD2 is a possible D gene (7 bases). The origin of this receptor is a woman aged 60 to 75 with acute or convalescent COVID-19. The specimen was peripheral blood. The CDR3 nucleotides read TGTGCCAGTAGTTCACACGGGGGGCCCTACGAGCAGTACTTC. Protein: CASSSHGGPYEQYF.